This entry features one T cell receptor (beta chain) sequence. The table lists this clonotype with many counts. Its antigen is currently not known. The record has no base qualities; no much larger clone is one base away. CDR1 and CDR2, per the germline V gene (reference sequence), are DFQATT and SNEGSKA. Including the terminal cysteine and phenylalanine, the CDR3 comprises 15 residues. CDR3 DNA is the only sequence kept; it has 45 bases, read in frame from the first base. Compared with germline, V lacks 0 bases and J lacks 4 bases; bases without a gene match: 8. This sample stems from a study of T-cell reconstitution after alpha-beta-depleted transplantation in children (dated by TCRdb to 2015 to 2016). About the investigation overall: Using TCR repertoire profiling, the study quantitatively followed how T-cell immune reconstitution unfolded in children after TCRalphabeta/CD19-depleted allogeneic hematopoietic cell transplantation. What the work shows at the level of the full study, not this receptor alone: Over the following months the frequencies of hyperexpanded clones went down, and after one year T-cell counts and TCRbeta diversity were mostly credited to newly produced T cells. In some patients, the high TCRbeta diversity seen at day 60 was put down to recipient T cells and intrathymic progenitors that had survived conditioning. The apparently early alphabetaT-cell count recovery about two months after transplant was reportedly dependent on only several hundred rapidly expanded clones derived from non-depleted graft cells.

Library preparation was by PCR. TCRdb records Illumina HiSeq 2500 as the sequencer. Molecular barcoding was employed in the preparation of TCR libraries, with unique molecular identifiers being used to normalize TCRbeta repertoire quantification. TCRdb handled the public reads itself, with Q25 trimming in fastp and clone calling in MiXCR, and kept productive beta chains. When rows share a CDR3 protein, they turn into one entry using the most common DNA and genes. Across this sample there are fewer than 750,000 distinct CDR3 sequences, with under 25% seen only once. Approximately 14% of the sample is in the top ten clones. Read against the paper, the sample's treatment or condition label means: allogeneic hematopoietic cell transplantation with graft depleted of TCRalphabeta T cells and CD19 B cells. TCRalphabeta/CD19-depleted allogeneic hematopoietic cell grafts were given to the transplant recipients, all of whom were children.

The chain is encoded by TRBV20-1 joined to TRBJ1-2, with 7 central nucleotides matching TRBD1. The sample was PBMCs, mostly from graft donor cells, taken 360 days after TCRalphabeta/CD19-depleted stem cell transplant. The TCR originated in a boy younger than two who had a stem cell transplant for acute myeloid leukemia, so the T cells may come from the graft donor. The nucleotide sequence reads TGCAGTGCTAGAGATCGGGCCGACAGGGCCTATGGCTACACCTTC. Its protein reads: CSARDRADRAYGYTF.